This T cell receptor beta chain appears in the sequencing data of a study of post-analysis software for immune sequencing data. Study-level information: Relapsing-remitting, secondary progressive and progressive-relapsing forms made up the multiple sclerosis disease courses.

The study's findings and limits: Diversity measured as normalized Chao1 was significantly lower in multiple sclerosis patients than in controls. Five or six TRBV segments, TRBV5-6, TRBV5-1 and TRBV20-1 among them, were found more frequent in patients than controls.

With respect to this clonotype: Its specificity is not known.

Unique-molecular-identifier-tagged TCR beta cDNA libraries were used. cDNA molecules numbering 400,000 to 550,000 came from roughly 1 to 10 million T cells. One entry per CDR3 protein, called by TCRdb with MiXCR from the PCR reads. This table holds roughly 650,000 distinct CDR3 sequences, more than 50% found once. The germline V gene has CDR1 ENHRY and CDR2 SYGVKD. V lost 2 bases and J 10 bases, leaving 9 bases between the germline ends. The CDR3 sequence is 13 residues long. Sequenced sample: blood. The clonotype was recovered from a girl aged 2-9 years with multiple sclerosis. The rearrangement links TRBV10-3 to TRBJ1-6; no clear D gene. As DNA, the CDR3 is TGTGCCATCAGTGAGCGGGATTTGTCACCCCTCCACTTT. Translating gives CAISERDLSPLHF.